One and the same sample provided the 20 T cell receptor beta chains below, sequenced in a study of PD-L1 blockade in urothelial cancer. Clones were read by immunoSEQ multiplex PCR, and TCRdb kept only the in-frame ones, dropping some. The sample includes approximately 90,000 clones, 84% seen only once; the top ten take roughly 1.9%. Documented time point: pretreatment peripheral blood. The sample in question was PBMCs, obtained around atezolizumab (anti-PD-L1) treatment. The receptors come from a man aged 60 to 75 with urothelial cancer.

This rearrangement joins TRBV11-2 to TRBJ2-7; possible D gene TRBD1, 5 bases. Trimming pared 1 base from V and 1 base from J, leaving 11 bases between. The germline V gene encodes CDR1 SGHAT and CDR2 FQNNGV. The CDR3 sequence is 15 residues long. CDR3 DNA: TGTGCCAGCAGCTTAGCTTTAGACAGATCCTACGAGCAGTACTTC. This sequence encodes CASSLALDRSYEQYF.

This chain joins TRBV5-8 and TRBJ1-2; 11 bases fit TRBD1. With 2 bases clipped from V and 8 bases from J, the junction kept 11 bases outside the gene matches. Germline CDR1 and CDR2: SGHTS and YDEGEE. The length of the CDR3 is 16 residues. The CDR3 sequence: CASSFTTGQGARGYTF. CDR3 nucleotides: TGTGCCAGCAGCTTCACAACCGGACAGGGGGCGCGGGGCTACACCTTC.

This chain uses TRBV5-1 with TRBJ2-2; 7 nucleotides match TRBD2. The CDR3 loop spans 16 amino acids. Per the germline V gene, CDR1 is SGHRS and CDR2 is YFSETQ. The V gene end was trimmed by 5 bases and the J gene end by 0 bases; junction bases not matched to a gene: 7. The CDR3 loop is CASSYTGGTNTGELFF. Written as DNA, the CDR3 is TGCGCCAGCAGTTACACGGGGGGAACGAACACCGGGGAGCTGTTTTTT.

The chain is built from TRBV11-2 and TRBJ2-1; the D gene is possibly TRBD2 (6 bases). Trimming removed 1 base at V and 6 bases at J, with 19 bases between. Germline CDR1 is SGHAT and CDR2 is FQNNGV. The length of the CDR3 is 17 residues. The CDR3, as DNA: TGTGCCAGCAGCTTAGTCCAGGGTTGGATGGGGGGCAATGAGCAGTTCTTC. Translation: CASSLVQGWMGGNEQFF.

The chain couples TRBV9 to TRBJ1-5; D is perhaps TRBD1 (5 bases). Per germline, CDR1 SGDLS and CDR2 YYNGEE. Between the trimmed V and J ends, which lost 0 bases and 7 bases, there was a span of 8 bases. The CDR3 totals 13 residues. The CDR3 loop reads CASSVDQGQPQHF. CDR3 nucleotides: TGTGCCAGCAGCGTAGATCAGGGCCAGCCCCAGCATTTT.

This chain links TRBV2 with TRBJ2-5; TRBD2 matches 13 bases. This CDR3 has 14 residues. Germline V lookup: CDR1 SNHLY, CDR2 FYNNEI. The trim removed 11 bases at V and 5 bases at J, leaving 8 bases unmatched. The DNA for the CDR3 is TGTGCCGGAACTAGCGGGGGGGACCCGGAGACCCAGTACTTC. This codes for CAGTSGGDPETQYF.

The sample holds one count of this clone. The genes are TRBV7-9 and TRBJ1-4; 8 bases line up with TRBD1. Unmatched junction bases numbered 4, after V lost 3 bases and J lost 7 bases. The germline CDR1 and CDR2 sequences are SEHNR and FQNEAQ (reference sequence). The CDR3 has 14 amino acids. The CDR3 nucleotides are TGTGCCAGCAGCTTTGGACAGGGTATTGAAAAACTGTTTTTT. As protein: CASSFGQGIEKLFF.

The chain has TRBV11-2 and TRBJ1-1, with 11 bases identical to TRBD1. Germline CDR1 is SGHAT and CDR2 is FQNNGV. The CDR3 length is 17 residues. Losses at the gene ends were 1 base for V and 0 bases for J; bases not matched to a gene: 4. CDR3 loop: CASSLAGQGGLNTEAFF. The CDR3 DNA sequence: TGTGCCAGCAGCTTAGCGGGACAGGGGGGACTGAACACTGAAGCTTTCTTT.

The chain is built from TRBV5-1 and TRBJ1-1; possibly TRBD1 for D (5 bases). Germline-derived CDR1 and CDR2 are SGHRS and YFSETQ. V shed 2 bases and J shed 5 bases, with 16 bases lying between them. The length of the CDR3 is 15 residues. This CDR3 is CASSFVAGIGTEAFF. The CDR3 coding sequence is TGCGCCAGCAGCTTCGTCGCAGGGATAGGAACTGAAGCTTTCTTT.

The chain joins TRBV6-1 to TRBJ1-1, with a possible D match to TRBD1 (5 bases). This CDR3 has 16 amino acids. CDR1 MNHNS and CDR2 SASEGT come from the germline V gene. The V gene lost 3 bases and the J gene lost 4 bases, with 18 bases spanning the gap. CDR3 sequence reads: CASSDFVLPGGTEAFF. Written as DNA, the CDR3 is TGTGCCAGCAGTGATTTTGTTTTACCCGGGGGCACTGAAGCTTTCTTT.

The V gene is TRBV2, the J gene TRBJ2-1; 7 positions match TRBD2. The ends lost 5 bases at V and 0 bases at J; junction bases unmatched: 7. This CDR3 spans 16 amino acids. The germline V gene has CDR1 SNHLY and CDR2 FYNNEI. The CDR3: CASSSLSGASYNEQFF. For the CDR3, the DNA is TGTGCCAGCAGTTCCTTAAGCGGGGCCTCCTACAATGAGCAGTTCTTC.

V usage is TRBV5-3 and J usage is TRBJ2-1; D possibly corresponds to TRBD2 (7 bases). TRBV5-3 is labeled an ORF, and its function is uncertain. This CDR3 contains 17 residues. Trimming pared 4 bases from V and 4 bases from J, leaving 21 bases between. CDR3 protein: CARSHGRGAAPYNEQFF. CDR3 bases: TGTGCCAGAAGCCATGGTCGGGGGGCAGCCCCGTACAATGAGCAGTTCTTC.

The sample holds one count of this clone. The genes are TRBV19 and TRBJ1-1; the D gene is possibly TRBD1 (6 bases). Looked up from germline, CDR1 is LNHDA and CDR2 is SQIVND (reference sequence). This CDR3 comprises 11 residues. V lost 9 bases and J lost 2, with 7 bases in between. The CDR3 spells CASRGNTEAFF. The DNA of the CDR3 is TGTGCCAGCAGGGGTAACACTGAAGCTTTCTTT.

This sequence joins TRBV7-6 and TRBJ2-5; D gene ambiguous. The CDR3 sequence is 11 residues long. Germline assignment: CDR1 SGHVS and CDR2 FNYEAQ. Trimming left V 4 bases short and J 4 bases short, with 4 bases between. The CDR3 region has the DNA TGTGCCAGCAGCTCGCGAGAGACCCAGTACTTC. It translates to CASSSRETQYF.

This clone was seen just once. The chain employs TRBV10-3 and TRBJ1-2, with 9 nucleotides matching TRBD1. In germline, CDR1 is ENHRY, CDR2 SYGVKD. The J segment lost 3 bases and the V segment lost 6 bases, leaving 5 bases of the junction unmatched. This CDR3 comprises 14 residues. CDR3 in amino acids: CAISRTGADYGYTF. CDR3 in DNA: TGTGCCATCAGCCGGACAGGGGCGGACTATGGCTACACCTTC.

The V call is TRBV9, the J call TRBJ2-3; D is perhaps TRBD1 (6 bases). V dropped 0 bases and J dropped 1 base, with 12 bases sitting between them. The CDR3 has 16 residues. Germline values: CDR1 SGDLS, CDR2 YYNGEE. The CDR3 reads CASSVDPRGGTDTQYF. The CDR3 DNA follows: TGTGCCAGCAGCGTAGATCCCAGGGGAGGCACAGATACGCAGTATTTT.

The chain has TRBV9 and TRBJ2-3; 10 nucleotides match TRBD2. This CDR3 spans 20 amino acids. CDR1 is SGDLS and CDR2 is YYNGEE in the germline V gene. V dropped 0 bases and J dropped 6; count of bases not matched to a gene: 19. CDR3 in DNA: TGTGCCAGCAGCGTAGCGGGTGGGCTAGCCAGCGGGAGGGGTGGCGATACGCAGTATTTT. Its translation: CASSVAGGLASGRGGDTQYF.

This chain connects TRBV10-3 to TRBJ2-1; the match to TRBD1 covers 9 bases. Germline V gene sequence: CDR1 ENHRY, CDR2 SYGVKD. The CDR3 runs 14 residues. The junction had 10 bases not matched to a gene; V was cut back by 10 bases and J by 6 bases. CDR3: CATLPGQGGNEQFF. CDR3 nucleotide sequence: TGTGCCACCCTCCCGGGACAGGGTGGCAATGAGCAGTTCTTC.

This clone was seen a handful of times. The CDR3 reads CAISDEGNSNQPQHF. The CDR3 DNA is TGTGCCATCAGTGATGAGGGAAACAGCAATCAGCCCCAGCATTTT. V usage is TRBV10-3 and J usage is TRBJ1-5; D gene uncertain. Trimming took off 3 bases at V and 1 base at J, with 10 bases between the two ends. Germline assignment: CDR1 ENHRY and CDR2 SYGVKD. This CDR3 has 15 amino acids.

The CDR3 DNA follows: TGTGCCAGTAGTATAGATCGGGGAGTCTTAAACATTCAGTACTTC. Its protein is CASSIDRGVLNIQYF. V is TRBV19 and J is TRBJ2-4, with a possible D match to TRBD2 (5 bases). V shed 0 bases and J shed 6 bases, with 12 bases lying between them. Germline CDR1 is LNHDA and CDR2 is SQIVND (reference sequence). The length of the CDR3 is 15 residues.